This entry lists 16 T cell receptor beta chains sequenced from one sample in a study of cytomegalovirus exposure and HLA in healthy donors. PCR was performed using 60 Vbeta and 13 Jbeta primers. Sequenced by immunoSEQ multiplex PCR; TCRdb stores in-frame clones only, minus some. Its clone listing holds some 120,000 clones. The sample comprised PBMCs. These receptors were collected from a man younger than 30 in good health and CMV-seronegative.

Comments on this clone: Other DNA sequences in the same sample also yield this CDR3. V usage is TRBV7-9 and J usage is TRBJ1-3; D perhaps matches TRBD1 (5 bases). Germline loops: CDR1 SEHNR, CDR2 FQNEAQ (reference sequence). V was pared by 4 bases and J by 4 bases, with 17 bases between. CDR3 size: 16 residues. CDR3 residues: CASSSRGTRAGNTIYF. As DNA, the CDR3 is TGTGCCAGCAGCTCCCGGGGGACCCGGGCCGGAAACACCATATATTTT.

The J gene is TRBJ1-5, the V gene TRBV15; 9 nucleotides match TRBD1. This CDR3 has 21 amino acids. CDR1 and CDR2 (germline): LNHNV, YYDKDF (reference sequence). Germline trimming cut 0 bases from V and 2 bases from J; bases unmatched to any gene: 17. CDR3 nucleotides: TGTGCCACCAGCAGAGAAACAGGGGGCATCTTTCTAAGTTTGGGCAATCAGCCCCAGCATTTT. As protein: CATSRETGGIFLSLGNQPQHF.

V and J are TRBV5-1 and TRBJ2-5; maybe TRBD2 (7 bases). CDR3 length: 18 residues. Germline loops: CDR1 SGHRS, CDR2 YFSETQ. Trimming pared 3 bases from V and 4 bases from J, leaving 25 bases between. This CDR3 reads CASSSNGTTFVGAETQYF. Written as DNA, the CDR3 is TGCGCCAGCAGCTCGAACGGGACTACTTTCGTGGGGGCAGAGACCCAGTACTTC.

The V call is TRBV2, the J call TRBJ2-1; the match to TRBD1 covers 9 bases. The CDR3 spans 16 residues. The junction had 9 bases not matched to a gene; V was cut back by 0 bases and J by 9 bases. Germline V gene lookup returns CDR1 SNHLY and CDR2 FYNNEI. CDR3 DNA sequence: TGTGCCAGCAGTGAAGCGGGGGGACAGGGAGGGAGTGAGCAGTTCTTC. Its protein product is CASSEAGGQGGSEQFF.

This chain uses TRBV5-6 with TRBJ2-4, with D possibly TRBD2 on 6 matching bases. The germline CDR1 and CDR2 sequences are SGHDT and YYEEEE. The CDR3 loop spans 13 amino acids. Trimming cost V 2 bases and J 5 bases, with 8 bases left between them. The CDR3 protein is CASSFTGENIQYF. The DNA for the CDR3 is TGTGCCAGCAGCTTTACGGGAGAAAACATTCAGTACTTC.

The chain combines TRBV28 with TRBJ1-4, with 9 bases fitting TRBD1. Germline CDR1 MDHEN, CDR2 SYDVKM. V dropped 6 bases and J dropped 7; count of bases not matched to a gene: 9. The CDR3 is 15 amino acids. The CDR3 nucleotides read TGTGCCAGCAGGAAACAGGGGGCGCTTCGTGAAAAACTGTTTTTT. Its protein product is CASRKQGALREKLFF.

The chain uses TRBV7-9 and TRBJ2-1; the match to TRBD2 covers 8 bases. The CDR3 sequence is 16 residues long. Germline-derived CDR1 and CDR2 are SEHNR and FQNEAQ (reference sequence). The ends lost 2 bases at V and 5 bases at J; junction bases unmatched: 8. The CDR3 sequence is CASSLSAGGADNEQFF. CDR3 in DNA: TGTGCCAGCAGCTTAAGCGCGGGAGGAGCGGACAATGAGCAGTTCTTC.

The rearrangement links TRBV6-1 to TRBJ2-7; no definite D call. In germline, CDR1 is MNHNS, CDR2 SASEGT. The CDR3 contains 14 residues. V was trimmed by 1 base and J by 2 bases, leaving 9 bases between them. The CDR3 nucleotides read TGTGCCAGCAGTGAAGGCCCGGGTCCCTACGAGCAGTACTTC. Translation gives CASSEGPGPYEQYF.

The rearrangement links TRBV6-1 to TRBJ2-7, with 8 bases matching TRBD2. Unmatched junction bases numbered 13, after V lost 4 bases and J lost 5 bases. Germline V CDR1 and CDR2: MNHNS, SASEGT. The CDR3 consists of 16 residues. The CDR3 protein is CASSAVAGGGPHEQYF. CDR3 in DNA: TGTGCCAGCAGTGCCGTTGCGGGGGGAGGTCCACACGAGCAGTACTTC.

The V gene is TRBV2, the J gene TRBJ1-6; TRBD1 agrees at 9 bases. Trimming at V came to 6 bases and at J to 5 bases, leaving 5 bases not matched to a gene. The CDR3 covers 15 residues. CDR1 and CDR2 (germline): SNHLY, FYNNEI. CDR3 amino acids: CASSEDRGNNSPLHF. For the CDR3, the DNA is TGTGCCAGCAGCGAGGACAGGGGTAATAATTCACCCCTCCACTTT. The full variable domain, completed using reference TRBV2 and TRBJ1-6, is EPEVTQTPSHQVTQMGQEVILRCVPISNHLYFYWYRQILGQKVEFLVSFYNNEISEKSEIFDDQFSVERPDGSNFTLKIRSTKLEDSAMYFCASSEDRGNNSPLHFGNGTRLTVT.

Points on this clone: Germline and junction disagree at one end, which may indicate a read error. The rearrangement links TRBV7-7 to TRBJ2-7; 10 bases align to TRBD2. This CDR3 has 13 residues. The germline V gene encodes CDR1 SSHAT and CDR2 FNYEAQ (reference sequence). DNA of the CDR3: TGTGCTAGCAGCCCTAGCGGGGGTTACGAGCAGTACTTC. It specifies CASSPSGGYEQYF.

Points on this clone: A read error may produce the germline difference seen at one junction end. The chain carries TRBV7-9 and TRBJ2-1; no reliable D call. This CDR3 comprises 13 residues. Germline V gene lookup returns CDR1 SEHNR and CDR2 FQNEAQ (reference sequence). The CDR3 is CASSLPAYNEQFF. The CDR3, as DNA: TGTGCCAGTAGCTTACCAGCCTACAATGAGCAGTTCTTC.

This chain joins TRBV7-8 and TRBJ2-1, with 10 bases matching TRBD2. V lost 3 bases, J lost 4 bases, and 3 bases stayed unmatched. This CDR3 has 15 residues. Germline assignment: CDR1 SGHVS and CDR2 FQNEAQ. CDR3 DNA sequence: TGTGCCAGCAGCTTCGGACTAGCGGATTACAATGAGCAGTTCTTC. Amino acid sequence: CASSFGLADYNEQFF.

The rearrangement uses TRBV7-9 and TRBJ2-2; no clear D gene. The CDR3 is 13 amino acids. The V gene's germline CDR1 is SEHNR and CDR2 FQNEAQ (reference sequence). V was pared by 7 bases and J by 0 bases, with 6 bases between. The CDR3 sequence: CASKRSNTGELFF. Written as DNA, the CDR3 is TGTGCCAGCAAACGGTCGAACACCGGGGAGCTGTTTTTT. Full variable domain (rest looked up from reference TRBV7-9 and TRBJ2-2): DTGVSQNPRHKITKRGQNVTFRCDPISEHNRLYWYRQTLGQGPEFLTYFQNEAQLEKSRLLSDRFSAERPKGSFSTLEIQRTEQGDSAMYLCASKRSNTGELFFGEGSRLTVL.

The rearrangement links TRBV9 to TRBJ1-4, with TRBD1 matching 7 bases. Losses at the gene ends were 2 bases for V and 3 bases for J; bases not matched to a gene: 4. Germline V lookup: CDR1 SGDLS, CDR2 YYNGEE. The CDR3 spans 15 residues. The CDR3 region is CASSVTGTANEKLFF. CDR3 nucleotides: TGTGCCAGCAGCGTGACCGGGACAGCTAATGAAAAACTGTTTTTT.

This chain links TRBV5-1 with TRBJ2-1, with 7 positions matching TRBD2. This CDR3 region has 14 residues. The germline CDR1 and CDR2 sequences are SGHRS and YFSETQ. V shed 4 bases and J 5 bases; nucleotides not matched to a gene: 6. The CDR3 DNA reads as TGCGCCAGCAGCCGGGGGGATCCCCACAATGAGCAGTTCTTC. This codes for CASSRGDPHNEQFF.